These T cell receptor beta chains were read from a single sample in a study of blood T cells in healthy people across ages. TCRdb analysed the 5' RACE reads with MiXCR anew, one entry per CDR3 protein. The sample includes about 650,000 distinct CDR3 sequences, about 34% seen only once; the top ten take 15%. Sequenced material: blood. These receptors were collected from a woman of 80 years or more in good health. The CDR3 runs from the conserved cysteine through the conserved F or W. A D gene is named only where the DNA matches it firmly. The listing skips clone size in some rows; elsewhere it reads once, few, many or a size class.

size: many
V: TRBV3-1
J: TRBJ1-2
D: .
DNA: TGTGCCAGCAGCCAAGCTGTGGACAGCGTCACCTTC
CDR3: CASSQAVDSVTF

size: many
V: TRBV20-1
J: TRBJ2-1
D: TRBD2
DNA: TGCAGTGCTAGAGGGGGGGGGTATAGCTCCTACAATGAGCAGTTCTTC
CDR3: CSARGGGYSSYNEQFF

size: many
V: TRBV14
J: TRBJ1-2
D: TRBD1
DNA: TGTGCCAGCAGTTCGACAGGGTCGAGGGGCCGCTACACCTTC
CDR3: CASSSTGSRGRYTF

size: .
V: TRBV3-1
J: TRBJ2-3
D: .
DNA: TGTGCCAGCAGCCAGCACTCCGCCCCAGATACGCAGTATTTT
CDR3: CASSQHSAPDTQYF

size: few
V: TRBV7-2
J: TRBJ1-1
D: .
DNA: TGTGCCAGCAGCTTAGCCCAGGAGGGCACTGAAGCTTTCTTT
CDR3: CASSLAQEGTEAFF

size: .
V: TRBV5-1
J: TRBJ1-1
D: .
DNA: TGCGCCAGCAGCCGACCCTCCGTAGGTAGTGAAGCTTTCTTT
CDR3: CASSRPSVGSEAFF

size: .
V: TRBV12-3/TRBV12-4
J: TRBJ2-4
D: .
DNA: TGTGCCAGCAGCCCCTCCCCCCAGGGACTCCTAGCCAAAAACATTCAGTACTTC
CDR3: CASSPSPQGLLAKNIQYF

size: .
V: TRBV20-1
J: TRBJ2-7
D: TRBD2
DNA: TGCAGTGCTAACGATAGCGGGAGGAGTCGGGACGAGCAGTACTTC
CDR3: CSANDSGRSRDEQYF

size: few
V: TRBV19
J: TRBJ2-1
D: TRBD1
DNA: TGTGCCAGTAGTATAGACGACAGGGGCTCCTACAATGAGCAGTTCTTC
CDR3: CASSIDDRGSYNEQFF

size: .
V: TRBV10-3
J: TRBJ2-5
D: .
DNA: TGTGCCATCAGTGAGTCATCGGGACCGGAGACCCAGTACTTC
CDR3: CAISESSGPETQYF

size: .
V: TRBV6-1
J: TRBJ1-5
D: TRBD1
DNA: TGTGCCAGCAGTGAACAGGTGGCAGGGGGTAGGCAGCCCCAGCATTTT
CDR3: CASSEQVAGGRQPQHF

size: .
V: TRBV4-3
J: TRBJ2-7
D: .
DNA: TGCGCCAGCAGCCGACAACGGATCCAGCAGAGCTCCTACGAGCAGTACTTC
CDR3: CASSRQRIQQSSYEQYF

size: .
V: TRBV5-5
J: TRBJ1-4
D: .
DNA: TGTGCCAGCAGCTTGAGGACCGATACTAATGAAAAACTGTTTTTT
CDR3: CASSLRTDTNEKLFF

size: few
V: TRBV10-3
J: TRBJ1-4
D: .
DNA: TGTGCCATCAAGGCAGGGCGAGGCGAAAAACTGTTTTTT
CDR3: CAIKAGRGEKLFF

size: many
V: TRBV5-1
J: TRBJ2-7
D: .
DNA: TGCGCCAGCAGCCCCTATGGACGGAGCTACGAGCAGTACTTC
CDR3: CASSPYGRSYEQYF

size: .
V: TRBV20-1
J: TRBJ1-6
D: .
DNA: TGCAGTGCTGGGGAGACAGGAGGGTTTAATAATTCACCCCTCCACTTT
CDR3: CSAGETGGFNNSPLHF

size: once
V: TRBV3-1
J: TRBJ2-3
D: .
DNA: TGTGCCAGCAGTCGGGACTTAAACACAGATACGCAGTATTTT
CDR3: CASSRDLNTDTQYF

size: many
V: TRBV18
J: TRBJ2-6
D: .
DNA: TGTGCCAGCTCACCATTGGGACGGAACTCTGGGGCCAACGTCCTGACTTTC
CDR3: CASSPLGRNSGANVLTF

size: many
V: TRBV7-2
J: TRBJ2-5
D: .
DNA: TGTGCCAGCAGCTTTCAACCAGACAGGTACCAGGGGGAGACCCAGTACTTC
CDR3: CASSFQPDRYQGETQYF

size: once
V: TRBV7-2
J: TRBJ2-1
D: TRBD2
DNA: TGTGCCAGCAGCTTTGTGGGGACTAGCGGGGCCGTTGGGAACAATGAGCAGTTCTTC
CDR3: CASSFVGTSGAVGNNEQFF

size: many
V: TRBV6-5
J: TRBJ2-5
D: TRBD1
DNA: TGTGCCAGCAGTTACTCTGGGACAGGGGGCCTCCAAGAGACCCAGTACTTC
CDR3: CASSYSGTGGLQETQYF

size: many
V: TRBV6-1
J: TRBJ2-1
D: TRBD1
DNA: TGTGCCAGCCGGCGGGACAGGGTATACAATGAGCAGTTCTTC
CDR3: CASRRDRVYNEQFF